The next 9 T cell receptor beta chains were all read from a single sample in a study of identical twins. TCRdb reprocessed the 5' RACE reads via MiXCR and lists one record per CDR3 protein. The data show under 900,000 distinct CDR3 sequences, around 12% seen once. Another study also made use of these data, one on yellow fever vaccine responses in identical twins.

The sample taken for sequencing was PBMCs. All receptors come from a woman aged 18-29 years in good health.

The chain recombines TRBV19 with TRBJ1-2; 10 bases fit TRBD1. V lost 5 bases, J lost 4 bases, and 10 bases stayed unmatched. Germline lookup yields CDR1 LNHDA and CDR2 SQIVND (reference sequence). The CDR3 runs 16 residues. The chain's CDR3 is CASSPRTGGSGYGYTF. The CDR3 nucleotides read TGTGCCAGTAGTCCCAGGACAGGGGGATCCGGCTATGGCTACACCTTC.

This clonotype was picked up a small number of times. The chain recombines TRBV5-1 with TRBJ2-3; 8 nucleotides agree with TRBD2. The length of the CDR3 is 16 residues. Germline V gene data show CDR1 as SGHRS and CDR2 as YFSETQ. V shed 5 bases and J 2 bases; nucleotides not matched to a gene: 10. CDR3 protein: CASRPGTRAPTDTQYF. The CDR3 nucleotides are TGCGCCAGCAGACCCGGGACTAGGGCTCCCACAGATACGCAGTATTTT.

In this sample, this clonotype turned up many times. The genes are TRBV12-3 or TRBV12-4 and TRBJ2-1, with 12 bases identical to TRBD2. The CDR3 spans 15 residues. The ends lost 3 bases at V and 8 bases at J; junction bases unmatched: 5. CDR3 bases: TGTGCCAGCAGTTTCGCTAGCGGGAGGGCCCATGAGCAGTTCTTC. It yields the protein CASSFASGRAHEQFF.

This clonotype was detected only once. The chain couples TRBV5-1 to TRBJ2-3, with TRBD1 identical over 8 bases. Germline assignment: CDR1 SGHRS and CDR2 YFSETQ. This CDR3 has 18 residues. J was trimmed by 1 base and V by 2 bases; bases with no gene match: 12. This CDR3 is CASSFVDRGGFGTDTQYF. The CDR3 region has the DNA TGCGCCAGCAGCTTCGTTGACAGGGGCGGATTTGGCACAGATACGCAGTATTTT.

This clonotype was counted ten times or more. The genes are TRBV7-7 and TRBJ2-1; TRBD2 matches 9 bases. The trim removed 5 bases at V and 4 bases at J, leaving 6 bases unmatched. Germline loops: CDR1 SSHAT, CDR2 FNYEAQ (reference sequence). The CDR3 is 15 amino acids. CDR3 DNA: TGTGCCAGCAGCCAGACTAGCGGAAAATACAATGAGCAGTTCTTC. Residues: CASSQTSGKYNEQFF. The full variable domain, its missing parts supplied by reference TRBV7-7 and TRBJ2-1, is GAGVSQSPRYKVTKRGQDVTLRCDPISSHATLYWYQQALGQGPEFLTYFNYEAQPDKSGLPSDRFSAERPEGSISTLTIQRTEQRDSAMYRCASSQTSGKYNEQFFGPGTRLTVL.

The chain uses TRBV10-3 and TRBJ1-5, with no clear D. Germline V gene data show CDR1 as ENHRY and CDR2 as SYGVKD. Trimming stripped 3 bases from V and 7 bases from J, with 10 bases between. The CDR3 extends over 13 amino acids. This CDR3 reads CAISEDWNQPQHF. The CDR3 DNA reads TGTGCCATCAGTGAAGACTGGAACCAGCCCCAGCATTTT.

The chain employs TRBV12-3 or TRBV12-4 and TRBJ2-1; D possibly corresponds to TRBD2 (6 bases). Trimming left V 5 bases short and J 4 bases short, with 15 bases between. This CDR3 comprises 15 residues. The CDR3 is CASSLTMSGYNEQFF. CDR3 DNA: TGTGCCAGCAGTCTGACTATGAGCGGGTACAATGAGCAGTTCTTC.

This clonotype was found many times. This chain joins TRBV10-3 and TRBJ2-5, with 7 bases fitting TRBD1. This CDR3 has 15 amino acids. Germline CDR1 and CDR2: ENHRY and SYGVKD. Trimming cost V 7 bases and J 3 bases; bases outside gene matches: 11. CDR3 DNA sequence: TGTGCCATCAAAGGGGGCGACAGGGCGAAAGAGACCCAGTACTTC. This gives the protein CAIKGGDRAKETQYF.

This clonotype was observed at least ten times. The rearrangement uses TRBV12-3 or TRBV12-4 and TRBJ1-5, with unresolved D. The CDR3 is 15 amino acids. V was clipped by 6 bases and J by 0 bases, with 12 bases between them. The CDR3 DNA sequence: TGTGCCAGCAGGACGGGATACTATAGCAATCAGCCCCAGCATTTT. This codes for CASRTGYYSNQPQHF.